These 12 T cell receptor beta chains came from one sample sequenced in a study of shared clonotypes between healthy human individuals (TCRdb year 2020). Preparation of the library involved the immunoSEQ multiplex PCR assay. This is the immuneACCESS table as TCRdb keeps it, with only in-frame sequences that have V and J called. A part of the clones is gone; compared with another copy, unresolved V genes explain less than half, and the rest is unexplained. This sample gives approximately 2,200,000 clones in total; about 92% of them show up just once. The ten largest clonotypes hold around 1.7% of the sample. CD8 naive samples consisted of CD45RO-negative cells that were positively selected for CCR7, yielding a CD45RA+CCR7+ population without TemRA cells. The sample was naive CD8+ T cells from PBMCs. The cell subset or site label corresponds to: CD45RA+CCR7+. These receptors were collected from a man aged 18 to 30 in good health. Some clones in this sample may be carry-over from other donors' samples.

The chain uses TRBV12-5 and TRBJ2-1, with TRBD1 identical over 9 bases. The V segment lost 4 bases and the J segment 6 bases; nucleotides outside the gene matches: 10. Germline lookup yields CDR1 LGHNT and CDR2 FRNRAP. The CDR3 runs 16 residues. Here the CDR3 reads CASGSSDGTGINEQFF. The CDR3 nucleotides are TGTGCTAGTGGTTCATCAGACGGGACAGGGATCAATGAGCAGTTCTTC.

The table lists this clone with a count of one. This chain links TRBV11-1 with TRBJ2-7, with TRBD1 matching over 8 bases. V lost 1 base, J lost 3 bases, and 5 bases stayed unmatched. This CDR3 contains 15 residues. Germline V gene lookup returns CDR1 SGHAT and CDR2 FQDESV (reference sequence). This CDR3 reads CASSLGGTGFYEQYF. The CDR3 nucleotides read TGTGCCAGCAGCTTAGGTGGGACAGGCTTCTACGAGCAGTACTTC.

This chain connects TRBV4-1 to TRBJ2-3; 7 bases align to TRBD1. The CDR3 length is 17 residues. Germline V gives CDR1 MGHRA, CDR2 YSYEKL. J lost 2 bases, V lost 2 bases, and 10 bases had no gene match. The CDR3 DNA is TGCGCCAGCAGCCAACTGAGACGGGACAGACACACAGATACGCAGTATTTT. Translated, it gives CASSQLRRDRHTDTQYF.

The CDR3 DNA follows: TGTGCCAGTAGTAACAGACAGACCAACACTGAAGCTTTCTTT. Its translation is CASSNRQTNTEAFF. This rearrangement joins TRBV19 to TRBJ1-1, with TRBD1 as a possible D gene (5 bases). The CDR3 covers 14 residues. The V gene lost 4 bases and the J gene lost 2 bases, with 11 bases spanning the gap. CDR1 and CDR2 from the germline V gene are LNHDA and SQIVND (reference sequence).

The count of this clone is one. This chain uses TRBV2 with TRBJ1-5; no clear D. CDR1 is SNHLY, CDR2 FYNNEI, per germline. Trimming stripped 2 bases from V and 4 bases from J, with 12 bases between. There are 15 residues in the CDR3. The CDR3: CASSELVPINQPQHF. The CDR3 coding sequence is TGTGCCAGCAGTGAATTGGTCCCTATTAATCAGCCCCAGCATTTT.

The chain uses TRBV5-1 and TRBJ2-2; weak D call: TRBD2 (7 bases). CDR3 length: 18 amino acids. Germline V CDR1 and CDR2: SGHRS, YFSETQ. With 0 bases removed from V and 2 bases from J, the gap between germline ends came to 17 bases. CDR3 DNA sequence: TGCGCCAGCAGCTTGGGACCAAAACGGGGGGCCAACACCGGGGAGCTGTTTTTT. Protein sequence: CASSLGPKRGANTGELFF.

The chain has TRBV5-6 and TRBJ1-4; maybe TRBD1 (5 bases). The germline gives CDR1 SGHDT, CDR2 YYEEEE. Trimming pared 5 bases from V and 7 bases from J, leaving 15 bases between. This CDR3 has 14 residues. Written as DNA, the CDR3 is TGTGCCAGCAGTGGGGGGAAGATGGGTGAAAAACTGTTTTTT. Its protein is CASSGGKMGEKLFF.

The CDR3 coding sequence is TGCGCCAGCAGCCAAGTCGGGACAGGGTCCTATGGCTACACCTTC. It translates to CASSQVGTGSYGYTF. This chain uses TRBV4-1 with TRBJ1-2; TRBD1 matches 9 bases. The CDR3 has 15 amino acids. CDR1 and CDR2 from the germline V gene are MGHRA and YSYEKL. V lost 1 base to trimming and J lost 4 bases; unmatched junction nucleotides: 4.

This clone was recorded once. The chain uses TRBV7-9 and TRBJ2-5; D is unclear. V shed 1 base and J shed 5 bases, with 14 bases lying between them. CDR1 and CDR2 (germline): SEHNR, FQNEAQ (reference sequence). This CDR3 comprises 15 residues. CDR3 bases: TGTGCCAGCAGCTTAGAGGCCTCGCACGGCGAGACCCAGTACTTC. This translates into CASSLEASHGETQYF.

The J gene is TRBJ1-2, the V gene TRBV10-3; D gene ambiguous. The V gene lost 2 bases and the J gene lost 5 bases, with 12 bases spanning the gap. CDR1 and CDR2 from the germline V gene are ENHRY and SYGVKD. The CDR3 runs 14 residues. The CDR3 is CAISEAEEYYGYTF. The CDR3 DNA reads TGTGCCATCAGTGAGGCGGAGGAGTATTATGGCTACACCTTC.

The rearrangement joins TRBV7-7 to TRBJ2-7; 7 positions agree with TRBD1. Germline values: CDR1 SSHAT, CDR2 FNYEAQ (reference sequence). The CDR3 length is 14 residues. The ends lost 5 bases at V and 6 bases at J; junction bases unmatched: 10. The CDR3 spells CASSPRTGSSEQYF. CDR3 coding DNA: TGTGCCAGCAGCCCGAGGACAGGTTCCAGCGAGCAGTACTTC.

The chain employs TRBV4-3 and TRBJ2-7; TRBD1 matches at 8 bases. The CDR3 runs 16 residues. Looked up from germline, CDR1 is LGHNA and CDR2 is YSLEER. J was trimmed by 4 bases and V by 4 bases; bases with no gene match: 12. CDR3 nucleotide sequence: TGCGCCAGCAGCCTCTTACCGGGACAGGAGGGGTACGAGCAGTACTTC. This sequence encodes CASSLLPGQEGYEQYF.